Following are 19 T cell receptor beta chains from one sample sequenced in a study of blood T cell repertoires in COVID-19. Sequenced by immunoSEQ multiplex PCR; TCRdb stores in-frame clones only, minus some. The sample includes some 140,000 clones, about 76% of them seen just once. The sequencing input was peripheral blood. The receptors come from an older man with acute or convalescent COVID-19.

This chain joins TRBV2 and TRBJ1-4; 8 bases fit TRBD1. CDR3 length equals 13 residues. Losses at the gene ends were 6 bases for V and 7 bases for J; bases not matched to a gene: 4. From germline, CDR1 is SNHLY and CDR2 FYNNEI. This CDR3 reads CASRDRVGEKLFF. Here the CDR3 DNA reads TGTGCCAGCAGGGACAGGGTGGGTGAAAAACTGTTTTTT.

The CDR3 reads CASSPRELFEAFF. The CDR3 region has the DNA TGTGCCAGCAGTCCCAGGGAACTTTTTGAAGCTTTCTTT. This chain uses TRBV2 with TRBJ1-1, with D possibly TRBD1 on 5 matching bases. The CDR3 runs to 13 residues. CDR1 is SNHLY, CDR2 FYNNEI, per germline. Trimming shortened V by 5 bases and J by 7 bases, and 14 bases separated the two germline ends.

V gene TRBV15 combines with J gene TRBJ2-5, with D maybe TRBD2 (6 bases). V dropped 1 base and J dropped 5 bases, with 20 bases sitting between them. This CDR3 region has 17 residues. CDR1 is LNHNV, CDR2 YYDKDF, per germline (reference sequence). DNA for the CDR3: TGTGCCACCAGCAGAGGGGCGTCCGCTAACCGGGGGGAGACCCAGTACTTC. Amino acid sequence: CATSRGASANRGETQYF. The variable domain in full, with the rest retrieved from reference TRBV15 and TRBJ2-5, is DAMVIQNPRYQVTQFGKPVTLSCSQTLNHNVMYWYQQKSSQAPKLLFHYYDKDFNNEADTPDNFQSRRPNTSFCFLDIRSPGLGDTAMYLCATSRGASANRGETQYFGPGTRLLVL.

The rearrangement uses TRBV9 and TRBJ1-2; 10 bases agree with TRBD1. This CDR3 comprises 15 residues. J lost 4 bases, V lost 3 bases, and 6 bases had no gene match. CDR1 SGDLS and CDR2 YYNGEE come from the germline V gene. The CDR3 is CASSERDRGIYGYTF. The CDR3 bases are TGTGCCAGCAGCGAAAGGGACAGGGGAATCTATGGCTACACCTTC.

The rearrangement joins TRBV29-1 to TRBJ1-2; 10 nucleotides line up with TRBD1. With V trimmed by 6 bases and J by 7 bases, 8 bases remained unmatched. The length of the CDR3 is 13 residues. CDR1 and CDR2 from the germline V gene are SQVTM and ANQGSEA. This chain's CDR3 is CSVTRDRGSGYTF. CDR3 in DNA: TGCAGCGTCACCCGGGACAGGGGAAGTGGCTACACCTTC.

The chain links TRBV19 to TRBJ2-7; 10 nucleotides line up with TRBD1. The germline CDR1 and CDR2 sequences are LNHDA and SQIVND (reference sequence). Unmatched junction bases numbered 4, after V lost 3 bases and J lost 2 bases. The CDR3 has 15 amino acids. CDR3 sequence (DNA): TGTGCCAGTAGTATCGCCGGGACAGGGGCCTACGAGCAGTACTTC. As protein: CASSIAGTGAYEQYF.

Points on this clone: Relative to the germline gene, one junction end is altered; a read error may explain this. The chain links TRBV7-7 to TRBJ2-5, with TRBD2 as a possible D gene (5 bases). Germline CDR1 and CDR2: SSHAT and FNYEAQ (reference sequence). This CDR3 contains 11 residues. DNA for the CDR3: TGTGCTAGCAGCCCGGGGGAGACCCAGTACTTC. This codes for CASSPGETQYF.

The rearrangement joins TRBV5-4 to TRBJ2-7; D uncertain. From germline, CDR1 is SGHNT and CDR2 YYREEE (reference sequence). V dropped 2 bases and J dropped 7 bases, with 10 bases sitting between them. The length of the CDR3 is 12 residues. In DNA, the CDR3 is TGTGCCAGCAGCTTATATATAGATGAGCAGTACTTC. The encoded protein is CASSLYIDEQYF.

The V call is TRBV5-1, the J call TRBJ2-7, with 11 bases aligning to TRBD1. CDR3 length: 14 amino acids. The germline V gene encodes CDR1 SGHRS and CDR2 YFSETQ. Trimming removed 4 bases from V and 3 bases from J; junction bases left unmatched: 3. As DNA, the CDR3 is TGCGCCAGCAGCCCGGGACAGGGGGGCTACGAGCAGTACTTC. It translates to CASSPGQGGYEQYF.

This clone was recorded a few times. The V gene is TRBV4-2, the J gene TRBJ1-6; no reliable D call. This CDR3 region has 13 residues. Per germline, CDR1 LGHNA and CDR2 YNFKEQ. V lost 0 bases and J 9 bases, leaving 6 bases between the germline ends. The CDR3 protein is CASSQEYRSPLHF. The CDR3 DNA reads TGTGCCAGCAGCCAAGAGTATCGTTCACCCCTCCACTTT.

For this clone: The same CDR3 can be traced to other DNA sequences in this sample. The V call is TRBV18, the J call TRBJ1-5, with a weak D call TRBD1 (5 bases). Germline CDR1 KGHSH, CDR2 LQKENI. CDR3 length equals 15 residues. V was shortened by 3 bases and J by 0 bases, with 9 bases between the two germline ends. DNA for the CDR3: TGTGCCAGCTCACCTAGGGGTTCTAGCAATCAGCCCCAGCATTTT. It encodes CASSPRGSSNQPQHF.

V and J are TRBV19 and TRBJ1-6; TRBD1 is a possible D gene (5 bases). CDR1 and CDR2 from the germline V gene are LNHDA and SQIVND (reference sequence). Trimming removed 4 bases from V and 6 bases from J, with 10 bases in between. This CDR3 has 14 amino acids. For the CDR3, the DNA is TGTGCCAGTAGTAAATCAGGGATTAATTCACCCCTCCACTTT. Protein product: CASSKSGINSPLHF.

V is TRBV19 and J is TRBJ1-5, with 9 bases fitting TRBD1. Looked up from germline, CDR1 is LNHDA and CDR2 is SQIVND (reference sequence). The V and J ends lost 7 bases and 4 bases, in that order; junction bases with no gene match: 8. This CDR3 comprises 15 residues. CDR3 loop: CASNPGQGTNQPQHF. Written as DNA, the CDR3 is TGTGCCAGTAACCCGGGACAGGGTACAAATCAGCCCCAGCATTTT. The entire variable domain, with the rest obtained from reference TRBV19 and TRBJ1-5, is as follows: DGGITQSPKYLFRKEGQNVTLSCEQNLNHDAMYWYRQDPGQGLRLIYYSQIVNDFQKGDIAEGYSVSREKKESFPLTVTSAQKNPTAFYLCASNPGQGTNQPQHFGDGTRLSIL.

This chain uses TRBV9 with TRBJ2-5; TRBD2 is a possible D gene (6 bases). V was clipped by 0 bases and J by 5 bases, with 11 bases between them. Germline V lookup: CDR1 SGDLS, CDR2 YYNGEE. The length of the CDR3 is 14 residues. CDR3 nucleotides: TGTGCCAGCAGCGTAGACGGGGGAAAGGAGACCCAGTACTTC. Amino acid sequence: CASSVDGGKETQYF.

Note on this clone: An end of the junction differs from the germline gene, which may be a read error. V gene TRBV18 combines with J gene TRBJ1-3, with a tentative D call TRBD1 (5 bases). The CDR3 covers 17 residues. Per the germline V gene, CDR1 is KGHSH and CDR2 is LQKENI. The CDR3 protein is CASSPPSWQGEGNTIYF. CDR3 nucleotide sequence: TGTGCCAGCTCTCCACCGAGTTGGCAGGGCGAAGGAAACACCATATATTTT.

The chain combines TRBV27 with TRBJ2-4, with TRBD1 as a possible D gene (6 bases). Germline-derived CDR1 and CDR2 are MNHEY and SMNVEV (reference sequence). The V and J ends lost 6 bases and 0 bases respectively, with 18 bases between them. This CDR3 spans 17 amino acids. CDR3 sequence (DNA): TGTGCCAGCAGCTCCCACCGGGACACCCCAGCCAAAAACATTCAGTACTTC. Its protein is CASSSHRDTPAKNIQYF.

The rearrangement links TRBV7-9 to TRBJ1-2; TRBD1 matches at 8 bases. V trimming: 1 base; J trimming: 0 bases; junction bases outside the gene matches: 1. The CDR3 contains 15 residues. From germline, CDR1 is SEHNR and CDR2 FQNEAQ (reference sequence). CDR3 sequence reads: CASSLGGQANYGYTF. The CDR3 DNA reads TGTGCCAGCAGCTTAGGGGGACAGGCTAACTATGGCTACACCTTC.

This chain links TRBV4-1 with TRBJ1-4; D gene unclear. The CDR3 totals 15 residues. Germline V gives CDR1 MGHRA, CDR2 YSYEKL. V was clipped by 4 bases and J by 3 bases, with 12 bases between them. In DNA form, the CDR3 reads TGCGCCAGCAGCCGTCAAGGGCGGGCTAATGAAAAACTGTTTTTT. Amino acid sequence: CASSRQGRANEKLFF.

The V call is TRBV28, the J call TRBJ2-4; no clear D. Between the trimmed V and J ends, which lost 10 bases and 7 bases, there was a span of 14 bases. This CDR3 comprises 12 residues. Per germline, CDR1 MDHEN and CDR2 SYDVKM. CDR3 protein: CATSKERNIQYF. CDR3 in DNA: TGTGCCACCTCAAAGGAGAGGAACATTCAGTACTTC.